This T cell receptor beta chain was captured in a study of blood T cell repertoires in COVID-19. Trimming cost V 3 bases and J 10 bases, with 20 bases left between them. Per germline, CDR1 SGHRS and CDR2 YFSETQ. CDR3 length: 16 amino acids. Generated by immunoSEQ multiplex PCR, the TCRdb table keeps only in-frame clones and is missing some. The repertoire holds approximately 57,000 clones, with around nine tenths as singletons. This rearrangement joins TRBV5-1 to TRBJ1-6; the D gene is possibly TRBD1 (5 bases). The sample comprised peripheral blood. The clonotype was recovered from a man aged 50-60 years with acute or convalescent COVID-19. DNA for the CDR3: TGCGCCAGCAGCTCGCAGGGAAGGATGTTTAGCTCACCCCTCCACTTT. Translated: CASSSQGRMFSSPLHF.